These 23 T cell receptor beta chains were all obtained from the same sample, sequenced in a study of T cell responses to AZD1222 COVID-19 vaccine. Sequenced by immunoSEQ multiplex PCR; TCRdb stores in-frame clones only, minus some. The profile shows roughly 120,000 clones, 80% to 90% of them singletons. The sequences come from peripheral blood, collected 28 days after the second AZD1222 dose. These receptors were taken from an adult who received the AZD1222 COVID-19 vaccine.

CDR3: CASSSRAYYGYTF. DNA of the CDR3: TGTGCCAGCAGCTCCAGGGCCTACTATGGCTACACCTTC. The V and J genes are TRBV11-3 and TRBJ1-2, with a tentative D call TRBD1 (5 bases). This CDR3 has 13 residues. V was trimmed by 4 bases and J by 3 bases, leaving 9 bases between them. Germline lookup yields CDR1 SGHNT and CDR2 YENEEA.

The rearrangement uses TRBV5-1 and TRBJ2-2; 11 nucleotides align to TRBD1. V lost 4 bases, J lost 4 bases, and 3 bases stayed unmatched. CDR1 is SGHRS, CDR2 YFSETQ, per germline. The CDR3 has 15 residues. CDR3 residues: CASSPGQGGTGELFF. The CDR3 DNA is TGCGCCAGCAGCCCGGGACAGGGGGGCACCGGGGAGCTGTTTTTT.

The rearrangement joins TRBV15 to TRBJ2-1; D is unclear. The CDR3 runs to 14 residues. V lost 0 bases to trimming and J lost 6 bases, with 9 bases between them. Germline values: CDR1 LNHNV, CDR2 YYDKDF (reference sequence). DNA of the CDR3: TGTGCCACCAGCAGAGATTCGCGGTTCAATGAGCAGTTCTTC. Translation gives CATSRDSRFNEQFF.

In this sample, this clone turned up once. V usage is TRBV3-1 (or the pseudogene TRBV3-2) and J usage is TRBJ1-4; maybe TRBD1 (6 bases). Per germline, CDR1 LGHDT and CDR2 YNNKEL (reference sequence). V dropped 3 bases and J dropped 8 bases, with 13 bases sitting between them. CDR3 length: 14 residues. The CDR3 DNA follows: TGTGCCAGCAGCCATGTCCAGGGGAGGGAAAAACTGTTTTTT. Amino acids: CASSHVQGREKLFF.

V is TRBV28 and J is TRBJ2-5; 8 nucleotides align to TRBD1. Germline CDR1 is MDHEN and CDR2 is SYDVKM. J gave up 2 bases and V 4 bases, and 6 bases lay outside the gene matches. This CDR3 contains 15 residues. CDR3 coding DNA: TGTGCCAGCAGTTCTAGTGGACAGGGTCAAGAGACCCAGTACTTC. It translates to CASSSSGQGQETQYF.

V is TRBV10-1 and J is TRBJ1-5; D is ambiguous. CDR3 length equals 12 residues. Germline lookup yields CDR1 WNHNN and CDR2 SYGVQD (reference sequence). V lost 7 bases, J lost 9 bases, and 13 bases lay in between. The CDR3 bases are TGCGCCAGCAATGCCCGGCTCTCGCCCCAGCATTTT. The encoded protein is CASNARLSPQHF.

This rearrangement joins TRBV7-6 to TRBJ1-5; 7 bases map to TRBD1. With V trimmed by 3 bases and J by 1 base, 9 bases remained unmatched. The CDR3 has 17 amino acids. The germline CDR1 and CDR2 sequences are SGHVS and FNYEAQ. This chain's CDR3 is CASSFAQGDVSNQPQHF. The CDR3 nucleotides are TGTGCCAGCAGCTTCGCCCAGGGGGATGTGAGCAATCAGCCCCAGCATTTT.

The J gene is TRBJ2-1, the V gene TRBV5-4, with 7 bases aligning to TRBD1. CDR3 size: 17 residues. The germline gives CDR1 SGHNT, CDR2 YYREEE (reference sequence). The ends lost 4 bases at V and 0 bases at J; junction bases unmatched: 10. The CDR3: CASSLLVRGSSYNEQFF. CDR3 DNA: TGTGCCAGCAGCCTACTCGTCAGGGGGAGCTCCTACAATGAGCAGTTCTTC.

The J gene is TRBJ2-3, the V gene TRBV9, with D unclear. The length of the CDR3 is 14 residues. V dropped 0 bases and J dropped 2 bases, with 7 bases sitting between them. CDR1 SGDLS and CDR2 YYNGEE come from the germline V gene. CDR3 in amino acids: CASSVDSFTDTQYF. CDR3 DNA sequence: TGTGCCAGCAGCGTAGATAGCTTCACAGATACGCAGTATTTT.

This chain uses TRBV5-4 with TRBJ1-2; D not resolved. The germline V gene has CDR1 SGHNT and CDR2 YYREEE (reference sequence). The CDR3 runs to 15 residues. Deletions cut 0 bases from V and 1 base from J, with 10 bases between. The CDR3 here is CASSLGQISNYGYTF. As DNA, the CDR3 is TGTGCCAGCAGCTTGGGGCAGATTAGTAACTATGGCTACACCTTC.

The rearrangement uses TRBV19 and TRBJ1-1, with 10 bases matching TRBD1. CDR1 and CDR2 (germline): LNHDA, SQIVND (reference sequence). This CDR3 is 16 amino acids long. Unmatched junction bases numbered 10, after V lost 5 bases and J lost 4 bases. The CDR3 spells CASSEMWGQGSTEAFF. Written as DNA, the CDR3 is TGTGCCAGTAGTGAGATGTGGGGACAGGGGAGCACTGAAGCTTTCTTT. Supplemented by reference TRBV19 and TRBJ1-1, the full variable domain reads DGGITQSPKYLFRKEGQNVTLSCEQNLNHDAMYWYRQDPGQGLRLIYYSQIVNDFQKGDIAEGYSVSREKKESFPLTVTSAQKNPTAFYLCASSEMWGQGSTEAFFGQGTRLTVV.

This chain joins TRBV11-3 and TRBJ1-1; 7 bases align to TRBD1. V was clipped by 4 bases and J by 1 base; unmatched bases: 9. The CDR3 is 16 amino acids. Germline CDR1 is SGHNT and CDR2 is YENEEA. DNA for the CDR3: TGTGCCAGCAGCTCCCGACAGGGAGGGCCGAACACTGAAGCTTTCTTT. It encodes CASSSRQGGPNTEAFF.

This chain uses TRBV3-1 (or the pseudogene TRBV3-2) with TRBJ1-3, with 9 bases lining up with TRBD1. Trimming removed 1 base from V and 4 bases from J; junction bases left unmatched: 8. Germline-derived CDR1 and CDR2 are LGHDT and YNNKEL (reference sequence). The CDR3 spans 17 residues. Here the CDR3 DNA reads TGTGCCAGCAGCCAAGGGAGTGGACAGGGGTCAGGAAACACCATATATTTT. This codes for CASSQGSGQGSGNTIYF.

The V and J genes are TRBV4-2 and TRBJ2-7; the match to TRBD1 covers 7 bases. This CDR3 is 14 amino acids long. Germline trimming cut 4 bases from V and 2 bases from J; bases unmatched to any gene: 5. CDR1 LGHNA and CDR2 YNFKEQ come from the germline V gene. The CDR3: CASSPRDRTYEQYF. CDR3 nucleotides: TGTGCCAGCAGCCCCCGGGACAGAACCTACGAGCAGTACTTC.

This chain joins TRBV11-2 and TRBJ2-7, with D uncertain. The V end was cut by 5 bases, the J end by 0 bases, with 8 bases between. The CDR3 has 13 amino acids. CDR1 SGHAT and CDR2 FQNNGV come from the germline V gene. The CDR3 region is CASSLPVSYEQYF. CDR3 nucleotides: TGTGCCAGCAGCCTCCCCGTCTCCTACGAGCAGTACTTC.

V is TRBV18 and J is TRBJ2-7; possible D gene TRBD2, 5 bases. The CDR3 totals 14 residues. Germline values: CDR1 KGHSH, CDR2 LQKENI. Between the trimmed V and J ends, which lost 3 bases and 4 bases, there was a span of 13 bases. In nucleotides, the CDR3 is TGTGCCAGCTCACCCTATAGCGTCACTTACGAGCAGTACTTC. Protein sequence: CASSPYSVTYEQYF.

The V and J genes are TRBV28 and TRBJ1-2; D gene unclear. The CDR3 spans 14 residues. Germline values: CDR1 MDHEN, CDR2 SYDVKM. The V end was cut by 7 bases, the J end by 4 bases, with 16 bases between. This CDR3 reads CASTPVSVPYGYTF. The CDR3 nucleotides read TGTGCCAGCACCCCAGTATCGGTGCCCTATGGCTACACCTTC.

The gene calls are TRBV7-9 and TRBJ1-2, with D maybe TRBD1 (6 bases). Trimming left V 4 bases short and J 7 bases short, with 22 bases between. The CDR3 is made up of 16 amino acids. CDR1 is SEHNR and CDR2 is FQNEAQ in the germline V gene (reference sequence). CDR3 sequence: CASSSAGSGAGAGYTF. DNA for the CDR3: TGTGCCAGCAGCTCTGCAGGGTCAGGGGCCGGGGCTGGCTACACCTTC.

The chain joins TRBV5-1 to TRBJ1-4, with D perhaps matching TRBD1 (5 bases). V was trimmed by 5 bases and J by 4 bases, leaving 21 bases between them. The CDR3 runs to 17 residues. Germline lookup yields CDR1 SGHRS and CDR2 YFSETQ. The CDR3, as DNA: TGCGCCAGCAGTACTACTCCCCCGACAGACTTTAATGAAAAACTGTTTTTT. It yields the protein CASSTTPPTDFNEKLFF.

The chain couples TRBV6-5 to TRBJ2-3; 10 bases line up with TRBD1. The germline CDR1 and CDR2 sequences are MNHEY and SVGAGI. This CDR3 is 16 amino acids long. The trim removed 1 base at V and 3 bases at J, leaving 4 bases unmatched. CDR3 DNA sequence: TGTGCCAGCAGTTACTTGGGGGGACAGGGGACAGATACGCAGTATTTT. This sequence encodes CASSYLGGQGTDTQYF.

V gene TRBV11-2 combines with J gene TRBJ1-3, with D unclear. The V and J ends lost 1 base and 1 base respectively, with 5 bases between them. Germline V gene data show CDR1 as SGHAT and CDR2 as FQNNGV. CDR3 length: 14 amino acids. The DNA of the CDR3 is TGTGCCAGCAGCTTAGGTAATTCTGGAAACACCATATATTTT. Translating gives CASSLGNSGNTIYF.

This clone was recorded only once. The chain uses TRBV14 and TRBJ2-1, with a weak D call TRBD1 (7 bases). This CDR3 has 16 amino acids. V lost 4 bases and J lost 3, with 16 bases in between. Germline V gene lookup returns CDR1 SGHDN and CDR2 FVKESK. CDR3 in DNA: TGTGCCAGCAGCCGCGGGACAGCTACTTTCTACAATGAGCAGTTCTTC. Translated: CASSRGTATFYNEQFF.

The V gene is TRBV27, the J gene TRBJ2-7; TRBD2 matches at 7 bases. The CDR3 runs 11 residues. Per germline, CDR1 MNHEY and CDR2 SMNVEV (reference sequence). V was clipped by 5 bases and J by 12 bases; unmatched bases: 7. CDR3 loop: CASSAGGITYF. The CDR3 DNA is TGTGCCAGCAGTGCCGGGGGGATAACGTACTTC.